This T cell receptor beta chain was identified during a study of blood T cell repertoires in COVID-19. TCRdb keeps only in-frame clones here, not all; method: immunoSEQ multiplex PCR. The sample records about 260,000 clones, more than 70% being singletons. J lost 0 bases, V lost 0 bases, and 1 base had no gene match. The CDR3 totals 15 residues. The germline V gene encodes CDR1 SGHNT and CDR2 YYREEE (reference sequence). The chain uses TRBV5-4 and TRBJ2-7; 9 bases align to TRBD2. The origin of this receptor is a woman aged 45-65 years with acute or convalescent COVID-19. Sequencing was carried out using peripheral blood. CDR3 bases: TGTGCCAGCAGCTTGGGCGGGAGGGACTCCTACGAGCAGTACTTC. This sequence encodes CASSLGGRDSYEQYF.